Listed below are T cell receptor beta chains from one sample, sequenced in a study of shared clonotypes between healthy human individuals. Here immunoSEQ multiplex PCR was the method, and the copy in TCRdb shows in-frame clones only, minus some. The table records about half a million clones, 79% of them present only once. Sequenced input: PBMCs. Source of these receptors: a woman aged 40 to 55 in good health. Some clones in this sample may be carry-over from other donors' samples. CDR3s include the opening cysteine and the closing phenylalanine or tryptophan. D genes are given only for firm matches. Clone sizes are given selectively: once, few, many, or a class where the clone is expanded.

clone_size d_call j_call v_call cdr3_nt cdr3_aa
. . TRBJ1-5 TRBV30 TGTGCCTGGAGTGTACACCGGACAGCTTATAGCAATCAGCCCCAGCATTTT CAWSVHRTAYSNQPQHF
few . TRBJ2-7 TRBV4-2 TGTGCCAGCAGCCAAGAGGTGGGAGTGGGTGGAAACGAGCAGTACTTC CASSQEVGVGGNEQYF
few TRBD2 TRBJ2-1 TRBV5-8 TGTGCCAGCAGCTCACGACCTAGGACTAGCGGAACGCAGTTCTTC CASSSRPRTSGTQFF
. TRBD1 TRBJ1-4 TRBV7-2 TGTGCCAGCAGCCAGACTGGGACAGGGGGTGAAAAACTGTTTTTT CASSQTGTGGEKLFF
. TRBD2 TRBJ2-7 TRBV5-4 TGTGCCAGCAGCTTGGGCGGGCTAGCGGGGCTTGGGGAGCAGTACTTC CASSLGGLAGLGEQYF
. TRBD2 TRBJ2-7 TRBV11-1 TGTGCCAGCAGCTTAGGGGGGAGGGAGCGGGAGGTCTACGAGCAGTACTTC CASSLGGREREVYEQYF
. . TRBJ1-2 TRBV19 TGTGCCAGTAGGGAAACGGCACGCTCACTAGGGGCTAACTATGGCTACACCTTC CASRETARSLGANYGYTF
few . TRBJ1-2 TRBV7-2 TGTGCCAGCAGCAAGGGGGGACGGGGGGCCGACTATGGCTACACCTTC CASSKGGRGADYGYTF
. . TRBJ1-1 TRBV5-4 TGTGCCAGCAGCTTGGAGGTACTCACTGAAGCTTTCTTT CASSLEVLTEAFF
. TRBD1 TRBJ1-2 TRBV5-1 TGCGCCAGCAGCTTCCAGGGGGCGCATGGGGTTAACTATGGCTACACCTTC CASSFQGAHGVNYGYTF
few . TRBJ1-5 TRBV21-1 TGTGCCAGCAGCAAGGGGAGGGTACCCCGTGGGGATCAGCCCCAGCATTTT CASSKGRVPRGDQPQHF
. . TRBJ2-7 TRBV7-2 TGTGCCAGCAGCCGATTCTGGACCCTCTCGGACGACGAGCAGTACTTC CASSRFWTLSDDEQYF
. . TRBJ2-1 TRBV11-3 TGTGCCAGCAGCTTTTCTCAGTGGGGTGAGCAGTTCTTC CASSFSQWGEQFF
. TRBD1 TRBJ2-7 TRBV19 TGTGCCAGTAGTCCACAGGGGACCCTCTCCTACGAGCAGTACTTC CASSPQGTLSYEQYF
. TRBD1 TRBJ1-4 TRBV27 TGTGCCAGCAGCCGACTCACAGGGGTTGGGGCTAATGAAAAACTGTTTTTT CASSRLTGVGANEKLFF
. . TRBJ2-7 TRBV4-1 TGCGCCAGCAGCCAAGGGATTTTCACCGACGGAAGCTCCTACGAGCAGTACTTC CASSQGIFTDGSSYEQYF
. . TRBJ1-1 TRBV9 TGTGCCAGCAGCGGAGGTCCGGCAGCCGATGAAGCTTTCTTT CASSGGPAADEAFF
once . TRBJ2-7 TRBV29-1 TGCAGCGTTGAAGTGAGCAGAGCGCTCCAGTACTTC CSVEVSRALQYF
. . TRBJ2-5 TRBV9 TGTGCCAGCAGCGTGGGCGCTGGTGTGTGGCAAGAGACCCAGTACTTC CASSVGAGVWQETQYF
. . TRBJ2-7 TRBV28 TGTGCCACTTCCCTTGCCTACGAGCAGTACTTC CATSLAYEQYF
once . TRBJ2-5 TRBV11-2 TGTGCCAGCAGCTTAGGCAACAGGGATGTGGAGACCCAGTACTTC CASSLGNRDVETQYF
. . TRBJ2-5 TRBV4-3 TGCGCCAGCAGCCAAGGACAGTACTTCCAAGAGACCCAGTACTTC CASSQGQYFQETQYF
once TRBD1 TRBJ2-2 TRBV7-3 TGTGCCAGCAGCCCCTGGACAGGGGCCGGGGAGCTGTTTTTT CASSPWTGAGELFF
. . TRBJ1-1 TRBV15 TGTGCCACCAGCAGACCGGACGGACCTGAAGCTTTCTTT CATSRPDGPEAFF
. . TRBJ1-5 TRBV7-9 TGTGCCAGCAGCTTCGAATCGGGGAATCAGCCCCAGCATTTT CASSFESGNQPQHF
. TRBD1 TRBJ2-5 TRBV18 TGTGCCAGCTCACCACAAACAGGGGAGAAGACCCAGTACTTC CASSPQTGEKTQYF
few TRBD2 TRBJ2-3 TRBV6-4 TGTGCCAGCAGTCACGGAGCGGGAGGCGCCGATACGCAGTATTTT CASSHGAGGADTQYF
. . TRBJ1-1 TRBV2 TGTGCCAGCAGTGAAGGAGTGAACACTGAAGCTTTCTTT CASSEGVNTEAFF
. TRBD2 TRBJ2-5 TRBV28 TGTGCCAGCAGTTTGGCGGCTAGCGGGAGTAAAACCCAGTACTTC CASSLAASGSKTQYF
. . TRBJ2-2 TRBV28 TGTGCCAGCAGACGGGATGGCGGCAATAACGGGGAGCTGTTTTTT CASRRDGGNNGELFF
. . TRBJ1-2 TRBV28 TGTGCCAGCAGTTTATTCCGGGACTCTCGCTATGGCTACACCTTC CASSLFRDSRYGYTF
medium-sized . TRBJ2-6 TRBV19 TGTGCCAGTAGTATTTCTGGACAGACCTCTGGGGCCAACGTCCTGACTTTC CASSISGQTSGANVLTF
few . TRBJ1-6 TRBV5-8 TGTGCCAGCAGCTCCCGGTCGGTGCGCCAGTCACCCCTCCACTTT CASSSRSVRQSPLHF
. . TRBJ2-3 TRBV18 TGTGCCAGCTCACCACGGGAAGCCTTCGGCTCAGATACGCAGTATTTT CASSPREAFGSDTQYF
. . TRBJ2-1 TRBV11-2 TGTGCCAGCAGCTTAGATCAGGGCTCCTACAATGAGCAGTTCTTC CASSLDQGSYNEQFF
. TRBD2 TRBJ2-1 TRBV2 TGTGCCAGCTTTAGGGATCCTAGCGGGAGCTCCTACAATGAGCAGTTCTTC CASFRDPSGSSYNEQFF
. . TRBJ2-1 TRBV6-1 TGTGCCAGCAGTGAATTCCTGGCGTATGAGCAGTTCTTC CASSEFLAYEQFF
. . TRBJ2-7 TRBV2 TGTGCCAGCAGTGACCTGTCCCCTTACTCCTACGAGCAGTACTTC CASSDLSPYSYEQYF
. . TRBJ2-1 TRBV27 TGTGCCAGCAGTTCCACGGGCAGGCCTTACAATGAGCAGTTCTTC CASSSTGRPYNEQFF
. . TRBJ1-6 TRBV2 TGTGCCAGCACTCTCAGGGGTGATTCACCCCTCCACTTT CASTLRGDSPLHF
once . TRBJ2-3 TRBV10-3 TGTGCCACCAGGACGGTTGTCGCCTCAGATACGCAGTATTTT CATRTVVASDTQYF
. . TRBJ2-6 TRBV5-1 TGCGCCAGCAGCTTGACTACAAACTCTGGGGCCAACGTCCTGACTTTC CASSLTTNSGANVLTF
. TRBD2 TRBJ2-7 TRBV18 TGTGCCAGCTCCCCCAGCGGGAGGGCCTACGAGCAGTACTTC CASSPSGRAYEQYF
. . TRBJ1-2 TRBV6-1 TGTGCCAGCAGTGTAGCCAAAAACTATGGCTACACCTTC CASSVAKNYGYTF
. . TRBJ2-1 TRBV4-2 TGTGCCAGCAGCCAAGATGGTGGATCCCACAATGAGCAGTTCTTC CASSQDGGSHNEQFF
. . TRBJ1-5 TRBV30 TGTGCCTGGAGTCAAGGCAGAGCGAATCAGCCCCAGCATTTT CAWSQGRANQPQHF
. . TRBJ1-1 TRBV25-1 TGTGCCAGCAGTGGTCCGGGACGGACGAACACTGAAGCTTTCTTT CASSGPGRTNTEAFF
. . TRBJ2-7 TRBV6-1 TGTGCCAGCAGTCAGGGGGGCCCCCCCTACGAGCAGTACTTC CASSQGGPPYEQYF
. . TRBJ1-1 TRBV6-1 TGTGCCAGCAGTGAAGATAGGGGGAACACTGAAGCTTTCTTT CASSEDRGNTEAFF
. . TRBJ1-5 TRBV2 TGTGCCACTCTTTCGGGGGATCAGCCCCAGCATTTT CATLSGDQPQHF
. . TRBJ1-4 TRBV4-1 TGCGCCAGCAGCCCCTTGGTATTCGGGAAACTGTTTTTT CASSPLVFGKLFF
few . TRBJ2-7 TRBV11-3 TGTGCCAGCAGCTTTCAACAGGGAGACGAGCAGTACTTC CASSFQQGDEQYF
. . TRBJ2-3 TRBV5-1 TGCGCCAGCAGTAACCCCACTGAGAATACGCAGTATTTT CASSNPTENTQYF
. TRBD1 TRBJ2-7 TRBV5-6 TGTGCCAGCAGCAACCGACAGGGATTCGAGCAGTACTTC CASSNRQGFEQYF
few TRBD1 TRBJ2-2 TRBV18 TGTGCCAGCTCATCGGACAGGGTGGCCGGGGAGCTGTTTTTT CASSSDRVAGELFF
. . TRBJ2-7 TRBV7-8 TGTGCCAGCAGCTTAGCGGTAGGGGGACTCTACGAGCAGTACTTC CASSLAVGGLYEQYF